A single TCR beta chain is shown here with its context. This specimen comes from a study of T cells expressing NK-cell markers. Study information: Source material for TCR beta repertoires consisted of sorted CD3+CD56+NKG2C+, CD3+CD56+NKG2C- and CD3+CD56-NKG2C+ T cells.

Germline-derived CDR1 and CDR2 are LNHDA and SQIVND (reference sequence). This CDR3 comprises 15 residues. Reprocessing the 5' RACE reads, TCRdb reports a single entry for every CDR3 protein and omits DNA. This sample contains about 150,000 distinct CDR3 sequences. This TCR was recovered from a woman aged 50 to 65 in good health. The specimen sequenced was blood T cells: a sorted CD56 or NKG2C T cell subset, CD4+ or CD8+ T cells, or bulk PBMC T cells (not recorded which). V usage is TRBV19 and J usage is TRBJ1-1. CDR3 sequence: CASSIDRSLSTEAFF.